This TCR beta chain appears in the sequencing data of a study of blood T cell repertoires in COVID-19. Study overall: Samples taken during acute and convalescent COVID-19 were collected in the United States, Italy and Spain. T cells, B-cell-depleted T cells, or PBMCs supplied cDNA or gDNA.

Original processing methods: Estimation of nucleated cell counts relied on the amplification of reference gene primers. Sequencing was performed with immunoSEQ multiplex PCR; in TCRdb, only in-frame clones are kept and a portion is missing. The V and J calls and clone size were taken over from that table, and D and trimming were inferred from the DNA. The sample consists of under 250,000 clones, more than 75% of them appearing once. The germline V and J ends were trimmed by 3 bases and 13 bases, with 10 bases remaining between them. The CDR3 runs to 12 residues. The sequence came from a woman in her thirties or forties with acute or convalescent COVID-19. The sequencing sample was made of peripheral blood. The chain has TRBV12-3 or TRBV12-4 and TRBJ1-6; a weak D match, TRBD1 (5 bases). The CDR3 nucleotides read TGTGCCAGCAGTTTCACAGGTCTCCCCCTCCACTTT. The encoded protein is CASSFTGLPLHF.